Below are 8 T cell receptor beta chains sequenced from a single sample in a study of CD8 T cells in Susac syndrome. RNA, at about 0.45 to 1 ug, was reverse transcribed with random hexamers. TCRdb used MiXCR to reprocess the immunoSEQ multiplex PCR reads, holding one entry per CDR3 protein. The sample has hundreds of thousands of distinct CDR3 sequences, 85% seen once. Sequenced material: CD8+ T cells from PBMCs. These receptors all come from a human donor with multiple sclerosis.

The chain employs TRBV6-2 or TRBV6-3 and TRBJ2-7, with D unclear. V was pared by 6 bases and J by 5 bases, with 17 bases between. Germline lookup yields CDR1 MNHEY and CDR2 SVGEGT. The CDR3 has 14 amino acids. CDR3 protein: CASSIDTDVHEQYF. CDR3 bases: TGTGCCAGCAGCATAGATACGGATGTCCACGAGCAGTACTTC.

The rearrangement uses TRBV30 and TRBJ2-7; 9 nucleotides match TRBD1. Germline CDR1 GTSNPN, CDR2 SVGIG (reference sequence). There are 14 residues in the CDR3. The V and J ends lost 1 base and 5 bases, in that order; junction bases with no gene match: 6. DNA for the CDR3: TGTGCCTGGAGTGCCGGGACAGGGATGCACGAGCAGTACTTC. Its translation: CAWSAGTGMHEQYF.

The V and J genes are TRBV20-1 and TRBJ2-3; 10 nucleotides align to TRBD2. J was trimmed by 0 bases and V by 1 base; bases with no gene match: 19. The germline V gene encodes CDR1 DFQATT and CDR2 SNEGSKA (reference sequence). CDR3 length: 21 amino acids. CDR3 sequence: CSARAYMWTSGIAASTDTQYF. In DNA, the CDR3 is TGCAGTGCTAGAGCTTACATGTGGACTAGCGGTATCGCGGCTAGCACAGATACGCAGTATTTT.

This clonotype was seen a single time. The CDR3 spells CASSLAGYTDTQYF. The CDR3, as DNA: TGTGCCAGCAGCTTAGCGGGATACACAGATACGCAGTATTTT. J is TRBJ2-3 and V is TRBV11-2, with D possibly TRBD2 on 5 matching bases. Trimming cost V 1 base and J 2 bases, with 7 bases left between them. This CDR3 comprises 14 residues. Germline CDR1 reads SGHAT; CDR2 reads FQNNGV.

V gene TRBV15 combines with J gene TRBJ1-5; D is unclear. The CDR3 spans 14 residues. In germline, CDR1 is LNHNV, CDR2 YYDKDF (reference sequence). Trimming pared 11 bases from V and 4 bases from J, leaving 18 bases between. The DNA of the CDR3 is TGTGCCTCGCGTTTGTTGGGCGAAAATCAGCCCCAGCATTTT. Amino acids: CASRLLGENQPQHF.

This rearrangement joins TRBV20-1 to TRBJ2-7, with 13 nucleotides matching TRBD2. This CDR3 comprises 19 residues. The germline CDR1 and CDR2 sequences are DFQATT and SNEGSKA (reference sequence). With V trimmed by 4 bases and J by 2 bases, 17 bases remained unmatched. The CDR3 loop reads CSANGWTSGSILEAYEQYF. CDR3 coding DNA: TGCAGTGCTAACGGCTGGACTAGCGGGAGCATTTTAGAAGCCTACGAGCAGTACTTC.

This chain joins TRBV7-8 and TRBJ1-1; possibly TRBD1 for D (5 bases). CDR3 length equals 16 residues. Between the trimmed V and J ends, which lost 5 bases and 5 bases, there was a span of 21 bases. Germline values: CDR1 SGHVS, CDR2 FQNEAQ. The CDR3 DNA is TGTGCCAGCAGCCTTAGCCCCCGTACAGGAGGTACTGAAGCTTTCTTT. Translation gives CASSLSPRTGGTEAFF.

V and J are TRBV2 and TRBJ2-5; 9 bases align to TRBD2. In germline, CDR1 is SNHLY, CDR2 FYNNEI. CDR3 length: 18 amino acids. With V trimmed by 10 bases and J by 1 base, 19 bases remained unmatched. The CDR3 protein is CATKVPWLGGRAQETQYF. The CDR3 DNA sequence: TGTGCCACCAAGGTCCCGTGGTTAGGCGGGAGGGCCCAAGAGACCCAGTACTTC.